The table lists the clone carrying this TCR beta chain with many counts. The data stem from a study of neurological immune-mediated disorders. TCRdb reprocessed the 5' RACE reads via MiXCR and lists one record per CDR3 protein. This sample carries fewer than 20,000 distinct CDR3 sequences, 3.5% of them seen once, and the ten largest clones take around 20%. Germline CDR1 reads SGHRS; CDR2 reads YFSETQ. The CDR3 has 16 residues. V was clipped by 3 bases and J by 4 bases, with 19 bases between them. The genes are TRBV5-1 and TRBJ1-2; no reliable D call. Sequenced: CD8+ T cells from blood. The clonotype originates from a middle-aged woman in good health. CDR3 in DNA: TGCGCCAGCAGCTGGGGTGGCCCCGGATTTGGCTATGGCTACACCTTC. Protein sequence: CASSWGGPGFGYGYTF.